These 9 T cell receptor beta chains came from one sample sequenced in a study of cytomegalovirus exposure and HLA in healthy donors. PCR primers comprised 60 Vbeta and 13 Jbeta primers. The assay was immunoSEQ multiplex PCR, and TCRdb's table has in-frame clones only and misses some. The data hold about 150,000 clones, with around 84% observed a single time. Sequencing was performed on PBMCs. These receptors originate from a woman aged 18-30 years in good health and CMV-seronegative.

This clone was observed a handful of times. The CDR3 bases are TGTGCCAGCAGCCTCCCCGGGACTAGCGGGGTGAGGAATGAGCAGTTCTTC. Translated, it gives CASSLPGTSGVRNEQFF. The chain combines TRBV2 with TRBJ2-1; the match to TRBD2 covers 13 bases. The CDR3 totals 17 residues. Germline lookup yields CDR1 SNHLY and CDR2 FYNNEI. V dropped 6 bases and J dropped 7; count of bases not matched to a gene: 12.

The V gene is TRBV5-1, the J gene TRBJ1-4; D unclear. CDR3 length equals 11 residues. From germline, CDR1 is SGHRS and CDR2 YFSETQ. Deletions cut 0 bases from V and 10 bases from J, with 4 bases between. This CDR3 is CASSLGAKLFF. CDR3 bases: TGCGCCAGCAGCTTGGGAGCAAAACTGTTTTTT.

This chain connects TRBV7-9 to TRBJ1-5; D unclear. V lost 5 bases to trimming and J lost 2 bases, with 13 bases between them. Germline V gene sequence: CDR1 SEHNR, CDR2 FQNEAQ (reference sequence). The CDR3 is 15 amino acids. The CDR3 region has the DNA TGTGCCAGCAGCCCGAGTAGTATAGGCAATCAGCCCCAGCATTTT. This sequence encodes CASSPSSIGNQPQHF. Full variable domain (missing parts from reference TRBV7-9 and TRBJ1-5): DTGVSQNPRHKITKRGQNVTFRCDPISEHNRLYWYRQTLGQGPEFLTYFQNEAQLEKSRLLSDRFSAERPKGSFSTLEIQRTEQGDSAMYLCASSPSSIGNQPQHFGDGTRLSIL.

CDR3 nucleotide sequence: TGTGCCAGCTCCCGGGACAGGGCTCGCACTGAAGCTTTCTTT. This sequence encodes CASSRDRARTEAFF. V and J are TRBV18 and TRBJ1-1; TRBD1 matches at 9 bases. Germline loops: CDR1 KGHSH, CDR2 LQKENI. V lost 6 bases, J lost 4 bases, and 6 bases stayed unmatched. The CDR3 has 14 amino acids.

The rearrangement links TRBV5-4 to TRBJ1-4; 8 bases fit TRBD1. CDR1 SGHNT and CDR2 YYREEE come from the germline V gene (reference sequence). This CDR3 comprises 13 residues. The chain's CDR3 is CAAGGAANEKLFF. The CDR3 DNA reads TGTGCGGCAGGGGGCGCGGCTAATGAAAAACTGTTTTTT.

The gene calls are TRBV28 and TRBJ2-4; 9 bases line up with TRBD1. Per germline, CDR1 MDHEN and CDR2 SYDVKM. CDR3 size: 14 residues. The V gene end was trimmed by 6 bases and the J gene end by 7 bases; junction bases not matched to a gene: 7. The CDR3 DNA reads TGTGCCAGCAGGAAACCCGGACAGGGGAACATTCAGTACTTC. Its protein product is CASRKPGQGNIQYF. Full variable domain (rest looked up from reference TRBV28 and TRBJ2-4): DVKVTQSSRYLVKRTGEKVFLECVQDMDHENMFWYRQDPGLGLRLIYFSYDVKMKEKGDIPEGYSVSREKKERFSLILESASTNQTSMYLCASRKPGQGNIQYFGAGTRLSVL.

The chain is built from TRBV27 and TRBJ2-7; TRBD1 matches 7 bases. This CDR3 has 14 amino acids. Trimming removed 5 bases from V and 0 bases from J; junction bases left unmatched: 4. CDR1 and CDR2 from the germline V gene are MNHEY and SMNVEV (reference sequence). The CDR3 spells CASSVTGPSYEQYF. The CDR3 bases are TGTGCCAGCAGTGTGACAGGGCCCTCCTACGAGCAGTACTTC.

The chain uses TRBV27 and TRBJ2-5; 8 positions match TRBD1. The J call may be in error: the DNA end matches TRBJ2-7 better. In germline, CDR1 is MNHEY, CDR2 SMNVEV (reference sequence). This CDR3 contains 15 residues. The CDR3 DNA reads as TGTGCCAGCAGCCCGCGGACAGGGTTTTCCTACGAGCAGTACTTC. As protein: CASSPRTGFSYEQYF.

This clone was seen a handful of times. This chain links TRBV7-2 with TRBJ2-7, with a weak D call TRBD1 (6 bases). Germline CDR1 SGHTA, CDR2 FQGNSA. CDR3 length: 14 residues. Trimming removed 4 bases at V and 0 bases at J, with 10 bases between. CDR3 bases: TGTGCCAGCAGCTGGGACATCCCCTCCTACGAGCAGTACTTC. Protein product: CASSWDIPSYEQYF.